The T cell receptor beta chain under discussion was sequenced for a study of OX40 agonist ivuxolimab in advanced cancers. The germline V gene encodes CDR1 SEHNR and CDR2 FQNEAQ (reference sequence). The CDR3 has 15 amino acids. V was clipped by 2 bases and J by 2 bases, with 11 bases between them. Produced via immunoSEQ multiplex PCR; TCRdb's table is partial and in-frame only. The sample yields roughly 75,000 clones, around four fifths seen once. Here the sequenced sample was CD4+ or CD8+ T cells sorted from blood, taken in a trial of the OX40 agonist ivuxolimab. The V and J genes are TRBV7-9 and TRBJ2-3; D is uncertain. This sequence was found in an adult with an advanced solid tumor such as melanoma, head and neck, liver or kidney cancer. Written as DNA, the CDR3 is TGTGCCAGCAGCTTAATTCCATCCGTCACAGATACGCAGTATTTT. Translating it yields CASSLIPSVTDTQYF.